The T cell receptor (beta chain) under discussion was sequenced for a study of PD-1 blockade in mismatch repair-deficient tumors. Study summary: Enrolled about 2013-2016, patients had progressing, pretreated mismatch repair-deficient cancers of approximately 13 types. Study-wide points: Tumor-resident clones, often absent from pretreatment blood, expanded after pembrolizumab and then contracted.

On this clone: Antigen specificity is unknown.

V dropped 0 bases and J dropped 4; count of bases not matched to a gene: 5. Looked up from germline, CDR1 is SGDLS and CDR2 is YYNGEE. This CDR3 has 16 amino acids. Using immunoSEQ multiplex PCR, the repertoire was profiled, and TCRdb retains in-frame clones only, with some absent. The sample includes approximately 23,000 clones, about 88% of them seen just once. The TCR comes from an adult with mismatch repair-deficient cancer. The chain employs TRBV9 and TRBJ2-3; 10 bases are shared with TRBD1. Specimen: PBMCs, collected before pembrolizumab treatment. CDR3 sequence (DNA): TGTGCCAGCAGCGTAGAAGGGACAGGGGCAGCAGATACGCAGTATTTT. It translates to CASSVEGTGAADTQYF.